The next 20 T cell receptor beta chains were all read from a single sample in a study of control samples from healthy donors and cancer patients. The data were produced by immunoSEQ multiplex PCR, yet TCRdb's version contains in-frame clones alone and is incomplete. The data hold some 150,000 clones, with 85% to 95% observed a single time. The specimen was blood. Source of these receptors: a middle-aged man in good health.

This clone was detected only once. The J gene is TRBJ1-5, the V gene TRBV15; a weak D match, TRBD1 (6 bases). The ends were cut back, 1 base at V and 4 bases at J, with 11 bases in the middle. The germline V gene has CDR1 LNHNV and CDR2 YYDKDF (reference sequence). CDR3 size: 15 residues. Written as DNA, the CDR3 is TGTGCCACCAGCAGAGCAACAGGGCCAAATCAGCCCCAGCATTTT. Translated, it gives CATSRATGPNQPQHF.

The chain uses TRBV6-2 or TRBV6-3 and TRBJ2-1; perhaps TRBD1 as D (6 bases). The germline V and J ends were trimmed by 5 bases and 9 bases, with 11 bases remaining between them. The CDR3 runs 12 residues. The V gene's germline CDR1 is MNHEY and CDR2 SVGEGT. CDR3 nucleotide sequence: TGTGCCAGCAGTCCAGGGGTCGCTGAGCAGTTCTTC. Residues: CASSPGVAEQFF.

CDR3 region: CASSERDRANTEAFF. CDR3 DNA sequence: TGTGCCAGCAGTGAGCGGGACAGGGCGAACACTGAAGCTTTCTTT. The V gene is TRBV6-1, the J gene TRBJ1-1, with TRBD1 identical over 9 bases. V was clipped by 3 bases and J by 1 base; unmatched bases: 3. There are 15 residues in the CDR3. Germline V lookup: CDR1 MNHNS, CDR2 SASEGT.

V gene TRBV20-1 combines with J gene TRBJ2-7; D uncertain. Germline assignment: CDR1 DFQATT and CDR2 SNEGSKA (reference sequence). V lost 5 bases, J lost 6 bases, and 11 bases lay in between. The CDR3 runs 11 residues. For the CDR3, the DNA is TGCAGTGCTGCCTCCGGGCTCGAGCAGTACTTC. Protein product: CSAASGLEQYF.

The chain has TRBV6-5 and TRBJ1-2; the D is unclear. Trimming took 0 bases from V and 1 from J, leaving 12 bases between them. This CDR3 spans 16 amino acids. Germline assignment: CDR1 MNHEY and CDR2 SVGAGI. The CDR3 protein is CASSYSGGAVNYGYTF. CDR3 bases: TGTGCCAGCAGTTACTCAGGAGGAGCTGTTAACTATGGCTACACCTTC.

This clone showed up just once. V gene TRBV4-1 combines with J gene TRBJ1-6; D gene uncertain. V lost 3 bases and J 0 bases, leaving 12 bases between the germline ends. Germline loops: CDR1 MGHRA, CDR2 YSYEKL. This CDR3 is built from 17 residues. The DNA for the CDR3 is TGCGCCAGCAGCCAGGGGAGGGATAGCTCCTATAATTCACCCCTCCACTTT. Residues: CASSQGRDSSYNSPLHF.

The rearrangement links TRBV15 to TRBJ2-1; 13 bases are shared with TRBD2. The CDR3 extends over 21 amino acids. Germline CDR1 is LNHNV and CDR2 is YYDKDF (reference sequence). V trimming: 0 bases; J trimming: 8 bases; junction bases outside the gene matches: 19. In nucleotides, the CDR3 is TGTGCCACCAGCAGAGATTGGGGCGGGGGGCCCAGGACTAGCGGGAGCGATGAGCAGTTCTTC. Its translation is CATSRDWGGGPRTSGSDEQFF.

This clone was seen a single time. The V gene is TRBV9, the J gene TRBJ1-4, with D maybe TRBD1 (5 bases). V dropped 3 bases and J dropped 4 bases, with 16 bases sitting between them. The CDR3 extends over 16 amino acids. Germline V lookup: CDR1 SGDLS, CDR2 YYNGEE. The CDR3 is CASSAHRDSDNEKLFF. The CDR3 bases are TGTGCCAGCAGCGCACACCGGGACTCCGATAATGAAAAACTGTTTTTT.

The chain links TRBV4-1 to TRBJ1-1, with TRBD1 matching 8 bases. J gave up 3 bases and V 1 base, and 10 bases lay outside the gene matches. Germline V gene sequence: CDR1 MGHRA, CDR2 YSYEKL. This CDR3 contains 17 residues. The CDR3 nucleotides read TGCGCCAGCAGCCAAGCAGAGACAGGGGTGGGGGACACTGAAGCTTTCTTT. It yields the protein CASSQAETGVGDTEAFF.

This chain joins TRBV14 and TRBJ1-2; the D gene is possibly TRBD1 (6 bases). V lost 0 bases to trimming and J lost 4 bases, with 12 bases between them. Germline assignment: CDR1 SGHDN and CDR2 FVKESK. CDR3 length: 15 residues. The CDR3 sequence: CASSQEYRARYGYTF. The DNA for the CDR3 is TGTGCCAGCAGCCAAGAATACAGGGCCCGCTATGGCTACACCTTC.

The gene calls are TRBV6-5 and TRBJ1-4; D ambiguous. The CDR3 is 14 amino acids. Germline V gene data show CDR1 as MNHEY and CDR2 as SVGAGI. The V end was cut by 7 bases, the J end by 4 bases, with 13 bases between. CDR3 loop: CASTPGPRNEKLFF. The CDR3 bases are TGTGCCAGCACCCCGGGCCCTCGTAATGAAAAACTGTTTTTT.

This clone was seen just once. This chain uses TRBV6-5 with TRBJ2-7; 7 bases are a match to TRBD2. The CDR3 is 12 residues long. Germline V gene sequence: CDR1 MNHEY, CDR2 SVGAGI. Trimming at V came to 8 bases and at J to 1 base, leaving 2 bases not matched to a gene. CDR3 DNA: TGTGCCAGCGGGGGAGGGTCCTACGAGCAGTACTTC. Its translation: CASGGGSYEQYF.

The chain carries TRBV5-6 and TRBJ1-1, with D perhaps matching TRBD1 (6 bases). The CDR3 is made up of 11 amino acids. V gave up 2 bases and J gave up 7 bases, with 6 bases separating them. Germline V gene data show CDR1 as SGHDT and CDR2 as YYEEEE. CDR3 amino acids: CASSLQGEAFF. CDR3 nucleotide sequence: TGTGCCAGCAGCTTACAGGGTGAAGCTTTCTTT. Full variable domain (outside the CDR3, taken from reference TRBV5-6 and TRBJ1-1): DAGVTQSPTHLIKTRGQQVTLRCSPKSGHDTVSWYQQALGQGPQFIFQYYEEEERQRGNFPDRFSGHQFPNYSSELNVNALLLGDSALYLCASSLQGEAFFGQGTRLTVV.

J is TRBJ2-5 and V is TRBV18; 9 bases map to TRBD1. The germline V gene has CDR1 KGHSH and CDR2 LQKENI. J gave up 2 bases and V 5 bases, and 6 bases lay outside the gene matches. The CDR3 is 15 residues long. The CDR3: CASSVTGGIQETQYF. The CDR3 bases are TGTGCCAGCTCAGTGACAGGGGGAATACAAGAGACCCAGTACTTC. Filled out from reference TRBV18 and TRBJ2-5, the complete variable domain reads NAGVMQNPRHLVRRRGQEARLRCSPMKGHSHVYWYRQLPEEGLKFMVYLQKENIIDESGMPKERFSAEFPKEGPSILRIQQVVRGDSAAYFCASSVTGGIQETQYFGPGTRLLVL.

CDR3 in DNA: TGTGCCAGCAGTTATGCAGGAACCAGGTCACCCCTCCACTTT. It encodes CASSYAGTRSPLHF. The V call is TRBV6-6, the J call TRBJ1-6; D unresolved. Germline V gene data show CDR1 as MNHNY and CDR2 as SVGAGI (reference sequence). The V end lost 3 bases, the J end lost 10 bases, and 13 bases lay between the germline ends. The CDR3 has 14 residues.

This chain connects TRBV19 to TRBJ2-3; no clear D. The CDR3 loop spans 17 amino acids. V lost 4 bases, J lost 2 bases, and 19 bases lay in between. Germline CDR1 is LNHDA and CDR2 is SQIVND (reference sequence). The DNA for the CDR3 is TGTGCCAGTAGTAATTCGATGTCGGCAGGCCCCACAGATACGCAGTATTTT. It specifies CASSNSMSAGPTDTQYF. Full variable domain (rest looked up from reference TRBV19 and TRBJ2-3): DGGITQSPKYLFRKEGQNVTLSCEQNLNHDAMYWYRQDPGQGLRLIYYSQIVNDFQKGDIAEGYSVSREKKESFPLTVTSAQKNPTAFYLCASSNSMSAGPTDTQYFGPGTRLTVL.

This chain joins TRBV27 and TRBJ1-3; D is undetermined. V dropped 3 bases and J dropped 0 bases, with 9 bases sitting between them. This CDR3 is built from 15 residues. CDR1 is MNHEY, CDR2 SMNVEV, per germline (reference sequence). The CDR3 DNA follows: TGTGCCAGCAGTTTTTTGCCAGTCTCTGGAAACACCATATATTTT. Translation: CASSFLPVSGNTIYF.

J is TRBJ2-1 and V is TRBV5-8; 10 nucleotides agree with TRBD1. CDR3 length: 16 amino acids. With 2 bases clipped from V and 7 bases from J, the junction kept 9 bases outside the gene matches. Germline loops: CDR1 SGHTS, CDR2 YDEGEE. This chain's CDR3 is CASSFNYRDRGNEQFF. The CDR3 nucleotides are TGTGCCAGCAGCTTTAATTACCGGGACAGGGGAAATGAGCAGTTCTTC.

The chain employs TRBV20-1 and TRBJ2-3; D is perhaps TRBD2 (5 bases). The CDR3 is made up of 11 amino acids. V was clipped by 7 bases and J by 10 bases, with 15 bases between them. Germline lookup yields CDR1 DFQATT and CDR2 SNEGSKA (reference sequence). The CDR3 nucleotides read TGCAGTGGTGAGTCCGAGAGGGCGCAGTATTTT. This translates into CSGESERAQYF.

The gene calls are TRBV27 and TRBJ1-5; no firm D call. CDR1 and CDR2 from the germline V gene are MNHEY and SMNVEV (reference sequence). The CDR3 extends over 13 amino acids. V lost 5 bases to trimming and J lost 6 bases, with 11 bases between them. The CDR3, as DNA: TGTGCCAGCAGTCTCGAACGGGCTCAGCCCCAGCATTTT. Residues: CASSLERAQPQHF.